A selection of T cell receptor beta chains follows, all from one sample in a study of shared clonotypes between healthy human individuals. The assay was immunoSEQ multiplex PCR, and TCRdb's table has in-frame clones only and misses some. The table shows roughly 850,000 clones, with roughly 96% occurring only once. The sequencing input was naive CD8+ T cells sorted from blood. All receptors come from a man between 25 and 39 years old in good health. Both conserved end residues are part of each CDR3. The D gene is left open where the match is weak. Clone size is not always given. Where it is, it says once, few, many or a class for expanded clones.

v_gene: TRBV19
j_gene: TRBJ2-2
abundance: once
d_gene: .
CDR3aa: CARRTAAPGSTGELFF
CDR3nt: TGTGCCAGAAGGACAGCAGCCCCGGGATCCACCGGGGAGCTGTTTTTT

v_gene: TRBV4-1
j_gene: TRBJ2-7
abundance: .
d_gene: .
CDR3aa: CASSQGMSSYEQYF
CDR3nt: TGCGCCAGCAGCCAAGGGATGAGCTCCTACGAGCAGTACTTC

v_gene: TRBV2
j_gene: TRBJ2-7
abundance: .
d_gene: TRBD2
CDR3aa: CASSVLGLAGVHYEQYF
CDR3nt: TGTGCCAGCAGTGTTCTCGGACTAGCGGGAGTGCACTACGAGCAGTACTTC

v_gene: TRBV7-9
j_gene: TRBJ1-5
abundance: .
d_gene: TRBD1
CDR3aa: CASRPNGQGGTNQPQHF
CDR3nt: TGTGCCAGCAGACCGAATGGACAGGGCGGGACTAATCAGCCCCAGCATTTT

v_gene: TRBV5-1
j_gene: TRBJ2-1
abundance: .
d_gene: .
CDR3aa: CASSLEPSASSYNEQFF
CDR3nt: TGCGCCAGCAGCTTGGAGCCTAGCGCGAGCTCCTACAATGAGCAGTTCTTC

v_gene: TRBV10-3
j_gene: TRBJ2-1
abundance: .
d_gene: .
CDR3aa: CAIRGGYNEQFF
CDR3nt: TGTGCCATCAGGGGGGGTTACAATGAGCAGTTCTTC

v_gene: TRBV19
j_gene: TRBJ2-3
abundance: .
d_gene: TRBD2
CDR3aa: CASSITHRLASTDTQYF
CDR3nt: TGTGCCAGTAGTATAACCCATAGACTAGCGAGCACAGATACGCAGTATTTT

v_gene: TRBV6-6
j_gene: TRBJ2-6
abundance: .
d_gene: .
CDR3aa: CASTHRSGANVLTF
CDR3nt: TGTGCCAGCACCCATCGATCTGGGGCCAACGTCCTGACTTTC

v_gene: TRBV9
j_gene: TRBJ1-2
abundance: .
d_gene: TRBD1
CDR3aa: CASSVDRGVGLNYGYTF
CDR3nt: TGTGCCAGCAGCGTCGACAGGGGGGTCGGCCTAAACTATGGCTACACCTTC

v_gene: TRBV7-9
j_gene: TRBJ2-1
abundance: .
d_gene: TRBD2
CDR3aa: CASSTLTSGSGGVNEQFF
CDR3nt: TGTGCCAGCAGCACCCTGACTAGCGGGAGTGGTGGGGTCAATGAGCAGTTCTTC

v_gene: TRBV27
j_gene: TRBJ1-1
abundance: .
d_gene: .
CDR3aa: CASSTYRVGTEAFF
CDR3nt: TGTGCCAGCAGTACGTACAGGGTTGGGACTGAAGCTTTCTTT

v_gene: TRBV7-8
j_gene: TRBJ2-7
abundance: .
d_gene: .
CDR3aa: CASSADASYEQYF
CDR3nt: TGTGCCAGCAGCGCCGACGCCTCCTACGAGCAGTACTTC

v_gene: TRBV5-4
j_gene: TRBJ1-2
abundance: .
d_gene: .
CDR3aa: CASSLGGGGYTF
CDR3nt: TGTGCCAGCAGCTTGGGGGGCGGCGGCTACACCTTC

v_gene: TRBV13
j_gene: TRBJ2-1
abundance: .
d_gene: .
CDR3aa: CASSPTLGNEQFF
CDR3nt: TGTGCCAGCAGCCCCACACTGGGAAATGAGCAGTTCTTC

v_gene: TRBV25-1
j_gene: TRBJ2-2
abundance: .
d_gene: TRBD1
CDR3aa: CASSDVGRGLRWTGELFF
CDR3nt: TGTGCCAGCAGTGATGTCGGCAGGGGGCTGCGCTGGACCGGGGAGCTGTTTTTT

v_gene: TRBV5-1
j_gene: TRBJ2-1
abundance: .
d_gene: .
CDR3aa: CASSSSVTTLLANEQFF
CDR3nt: TGCGCCAGCAGCTCTTCAGTGACCACCCTTCTAGCCAATGAGCAGTTCTTC

v_gene: TRBV5-6
j_gene: TRBJ2-2
abundance: few
d_gene: TRBD2
CDR3aa: CASSLWLAGITGELFF
CDR3nt: TGTGCCAGCAGCTTATGGCTAGCGGGGATCACCGGGGAGCTGTTTTTT

v_gene: TRBV6-1
j_gene: TRBJ1-5
abundance: .
d_gene: .
CDR3aa: CASSEARALTANFLQPQHF
CDR3nt: TGTGCCAGCAGTGAAGCTAGGGCGCTTACCGCGAATTTTTTACAGCCCCAGCATTTT

v_gene: TRBV6-5
j_gene: TRBJ2-7
abundance: .
d_gene: TRBD1
CDR3aa: CASSTGQGEFYEQYF
CDR3nt: TGTGCCAGCAGTACCGGACAGGGGGAATTTTACGAGCAGTACTTC

v_gene: TRBV6-4
j_gene: TRBJ1-5
abundance: .
d_gene: .
CDR3aa: CASSEWIREEDQPQHF
CDR3nt: TGTGCCAGCAGTGAATGGATAAGGGAGGAAGATCAGCCCCAGCATTTT

v_gene: TRBV5-1
j_gene: TRBJ2-1
abundance: .
d_gene: TRBD1
CDR3aa: CASSPGQGRNNEQFF
CDR3nt: TGCGCCAGCAGCCCGGGACAGGGTCGGAACAATGAGCAGTTCTTC

v_gene: TRBV27
j_gene: TRBJ2-4
abundance: .
d_gene: TRBD1
CDR3aa: CASSLGPLVGTEGKLNIQYF
CDR3nt: TGTGCCAGCAGTTTAGGGCCCCTCGTCGGGACAGAGGGCAAATTAAACATTCAGTACTTC

v_gene: TRBV28
j_gene: TRBJ1-5
abundance: .
d_gene: TRBD1
CDR3aa: CASRDRGVQPQHF
CDR3nt: TGTGCCAGCAGGGACAGGGGCGTTCAGCCCCAGCATTTT

v_gene: TRBV19
j_gene: TRBJ1-1
abundance: .
d_gene: .
CDR3aa: CASSILMTMNTEAFF
CDR3nt: TGTGCCAGTAGTATCCTCATGACCATGAACACTGAAGCTTTCTTT

v_gene: TRBV28
j_gene: TRBJ1-4
abundance: .
d_gene: .
CDR3aa: CASSSGQSPTNEKLFF
CDR3nt: TGTGCCAGCAGTTCCGGACAGTCTCCAACTAATGAAAAACTGTTTTTT

v_gene: TRBV5-1
j_gene: TRBJ1-1
abundance: .
d_gene: .
CDR3aa: CASSLTNTEAFF
CDR3nt: TGCGCCAGCAGCTTGACGAACACTGAAGCTTTCTTT

v_gene: TRBV7-9
j_gene: TRBJ2-1
abundance: .
d_gene: .
CDR3aa: CASSDRGAGYNEQFF
CDR3nt: TGTGCCAGCAGCGACCGGGGGGCTGGATACAATGAGCAGTTCTTC

v_gene: TRBV27
j_gene: TRBJ2-1
abundance: .
d_gene: .
CDR3aa: CASSLYATQGAHEQFF
CDR3nt: TGTGCCAGCAGTTTATATGCGACTCAAGGAGCTCATGAGCAGTTCTTC

v_gene: TRBV9
j_gene: TRBJ1-2
abundance: .
d_gene: TRBD1
CDR3aa: CASSAWGQTGYGYTF
CDR3nt: TGTGCCAGCAGCGCATGGGGACAGACGGGGTATGGCTACACCTTC